Following are 10 T cell receptor beta chains from one sample sequenced in a study of shared T cell receptors in the human thymus. Using immunoSEQ multiplex PCR, the repertoire was profiled, and TCRdb retains in-frame clones only, with some absent. The sample has about 660,000 clones, roughly 90% seen once. The sample was also linked to a second study, of human thymus T cells.

The sequencing input was thymocytes. The receptors originated from a boy younger than two with a congenital heart defect.

The gene calls are TRBV30 and TRBJ1-6; possibly TRBD1 for D (6 bases). The CDR3 runs to 12 residues. Deletions cut 5 bases from V and 7 bases from J, with 9 bases between. Germline CDR1 is GTSNPN and CDR2 is SVGIG (reference sequence). DNA for the CDR3: TGTGCCTGGGCAGGGGAAAATTCACCCCTCCACTTT. The encoded protein is CAWAGENSPLHF.

CDR3 sequence: CASSARTSGETDTQYF. The CDR3 DNA reads TGTGCCAGCAGTGCCCGGACTAGCGGGGAGACAGATACGCAGTATTTT. The chain links TRBV6-6 to TRBJ2-3; 12 nucleotides match TRBD2. Germline CDR1 is MNHNY and CDR2 is SVGAGI (reference sequence). Trimming took 5 bases from V and 3 from J; bases not matched to a gene: 6. The CDR3 extends over 16 amino acids.

V usage is TRBV13 and J usage is TRBJ2-7; 9 bases are shared with TRBD1. In germline, CDR1 is PRHDT, CDR2 FYEKMQ (reference sequence). V trimming: 3 bases; J trimming: 4 bases; junction bases outside the gene matches: 4. The CDR3 has 14 amino acids. The CDR3 is CASSFRDREYEQYF. The CDR3 DNA follows: TGTGCCAGCAGCTTCCGGGACAGGGAGTACGAGCAGTACTTC. Full variable domain (outside the CDR3, taken from reference TRBV13 and TRBJ2-7): AAGVIQSPRHLIKEKRETATLKCYPIPRHDTVYWYQQGPGQDPQFLISFYEKMQSDKGSIPDRFSAQQFSDYHSELNMSSLELGDSALYFCASSFRDREYEQYFGPGTRLTVT.

This clone has a single count. The chain combines TRBV6-1 with TRBJ1-3; 8 bases match TRBD1. The germline gives CDR1 MNHNS, CDR2 SASEGT. The CDR3 consists of 14 residues. V lost 4 bases to trimming and J lost 5 bases; unmatched junction nucleotides: 4. This chain's CDR3 is CASSGAGGRNTIYF. In nucleotides, the CDR3 is TGTGCCAGCAGTGGAGCAGGGGGCCGAAACACCATATATTTT.

The gene calls are TRBV5-1 and TRBJ2-1, with 11 positions matching TRBD2. The V gene's germline CDR1 is SGHRS and CDR2 YFSETQ. This CDR3 region has 16 residues. J gave up 6 bases and V 4 bases, and 9 bases lay outside the gene matches. CDR3 region: CASSPPGTSGSNEQFF. The DNA of the CDR3 is TGCGCCAGCAGCCCACCTGGGACTAGCGGAAGCAATGAGCAGTTCTTC.

The rearrangement joins TRBV6-1 to TRBJ2-7, with 10 bases lining up with TRBD2. The CDR3 totals 14 residues. Germline V lookup: CDR1 MNHNS, CDR2 SASEGT. V trimming: 7 bases; J trimming: 5 bases; junction bases outside the gene matches: 8. CDR3 nucleotide sequence: TGTGCCAGCAACCTAGGGACTAGCGAAGACGAGCAGTACTTC. Encoded protein: CASNLGTSEDEQYF.

The V call is TRBV12-5, the J call TRBJ2-3; possible D gene TRBD1, 6 bases. CDR1 and CDR2 (germline): LGHNT, FRNRAP. This CDR3 region has 14 residues. V was shortened by 5 bases and J by 2 bases, with 11 bases between the two germline ends. The CDR3 region is CASGPDRFTDTQYF. The CDR3, as DNA: TGTGCTAGTGGTCCAGACAGGTTCACAGATACGCAGTATTTT. Based on the CDR3 plus reference TRBV12-5 and TRBJ2-3, the full variable domain is DARVTQTPRHKVTEMGQEVTMRCQPILGHNTVFWYRQTMMQGLELLAYFRNRAPLDDSGMPKDRFSAEMPDATLATLKIQPSEPRDSAVYFCASGPDRFTDTQYFGPGTRLTVL.

This clone was observed a few times. The rearrangement joins TRBV6-4 to TRBJ1-2; no firm D call. Between the trimmed V and J ends, which lost 6 bases and 5 bases, there was a span of 13 bases. Germline CDR1 reads MRHNA; CDR2 reads SNTAGT. The CDR3 runs 13 residues. CDR3 DNA sequence: TGTGCCAGCAGCCGGGGATACCGATATGGCTACACCTTC. It encodes CASSRGYRYGYTF.

The gene calls are TRBV4-3 and TRBJ2-5; TRBD2 agrees at 8 bases. The CDR3 loop spans 15 amino acids. The trim removed 4 bases at V and 9 bases at J, leaving 13 bases unmatched. Germline CDR1 is LGHNA and CDR2 is YSLEER. CDR3 sequence (DNA): TGCGCCAGCAGCCCAAGCGGGGGTACCAATGTCCCCCAGTACTTC. Protein product: CASSPSGGTNVPQYF.

This chain uses TRBV29-1 with TRBJ2-2; 8 bases agree with TRBD2. J was trimmed by 3 bases and V by 4 bases; bases with no gene match: 13. Per the germline V gene, CDR1 is SQVTM and CDR2 is ANQGSEA. CDR3 size: 17 residues. CDR3: CSVAGYGRAVDTGELFF. The CDR3 DNA follows: TGCAGCGTTGCGGGGTACGGGAGGGCGGTGGACACCGGGGAGCTGTTTTTT.